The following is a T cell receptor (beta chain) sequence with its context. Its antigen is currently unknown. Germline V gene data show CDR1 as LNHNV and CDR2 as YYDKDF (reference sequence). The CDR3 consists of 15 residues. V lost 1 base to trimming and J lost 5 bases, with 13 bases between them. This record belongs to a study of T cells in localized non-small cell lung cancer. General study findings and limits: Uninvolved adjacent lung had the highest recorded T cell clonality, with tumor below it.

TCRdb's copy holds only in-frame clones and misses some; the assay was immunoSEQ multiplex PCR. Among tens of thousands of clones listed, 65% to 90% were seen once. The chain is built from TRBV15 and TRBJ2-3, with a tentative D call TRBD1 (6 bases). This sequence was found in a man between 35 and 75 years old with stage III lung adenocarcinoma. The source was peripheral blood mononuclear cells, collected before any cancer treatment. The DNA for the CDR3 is TGTGCCACCAGCAGAGCTGCCAGGGGTGGAGATACGCAGTATTTT. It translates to CATSRAARGGDTQYF. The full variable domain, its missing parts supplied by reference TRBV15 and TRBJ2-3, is DAMVIQNPRYQVTQFGKPVTLSCSQTLNHNVMYWYQQKSSQAPKLLFHYYDKDFNNEADTPDNFQSRRPNTSFCFLDIRSPGLGDTAMYLCATSRAARGGDTQYFGPGTRLTVL.